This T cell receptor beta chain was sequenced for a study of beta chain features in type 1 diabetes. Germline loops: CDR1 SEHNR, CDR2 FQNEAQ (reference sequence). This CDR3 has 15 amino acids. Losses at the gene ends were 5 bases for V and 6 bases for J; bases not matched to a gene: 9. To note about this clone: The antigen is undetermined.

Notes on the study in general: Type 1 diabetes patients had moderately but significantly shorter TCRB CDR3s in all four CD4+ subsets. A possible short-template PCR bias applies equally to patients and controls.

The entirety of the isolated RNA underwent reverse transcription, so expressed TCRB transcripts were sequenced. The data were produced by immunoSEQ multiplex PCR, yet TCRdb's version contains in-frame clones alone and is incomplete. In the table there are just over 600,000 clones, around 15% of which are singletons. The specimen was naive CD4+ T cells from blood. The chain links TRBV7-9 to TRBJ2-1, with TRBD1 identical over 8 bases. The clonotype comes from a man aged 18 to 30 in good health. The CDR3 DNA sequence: TGTGCCAGCAGCCCCCGGACAGGGAATAGCAATGAGCAGTTCTTC. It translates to CASSPRTGNSNEQFF. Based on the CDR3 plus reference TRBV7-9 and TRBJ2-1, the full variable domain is DTGVSQNPRHKITKRGQNVTFRCDPISEHNRLYWYRQTLGQGPEFLTYFQNEAQLEKSRLLSDRFSAERPKGSFSTLEIQRTEQGDSAMYLCASSPRTGNSNEQFFGPGTRLTVL.